One sample yielded the 30 T cell receptor beta chains listed below, sequenced in a study of vaccination and CD4 T cells after COVID-19. An Oncomine TCR Beta short-read assay was used to sequence the DNA from cultured CD4+ T cells. TCRdb re-called the PCR reads through MiXCR, storing one row per CDR3 protein. Counted here are fewer than 20,000 distinct CDR3 sequences, roughly 42% occurring once; the ten biggest clones make up approximately 6.5%. These receptors have no identified antigens. Treatment here: approximately nine-day PBMC culture with coronavirus spike peptide pools or control peptides (ViraFEST assay). The sequences come from CD4+ T cells from blood, cultured in vitro, collected before SARS-CoV-2 vaccination. The receptors shown here come from a human donor who had recovered from COVID-19.

This chain connects TRBV20-1 to TRBJ2-3; D is unresolved. The V end was cut by 5 bases, the J end by 7 bases, with 13 bases between. The CDR3 sequence is 12 residues long. Germline loops: CDR1 DFQATT, CDR2 SNEGSKA (reference sequence). CDR3 sequence (DNA): TGCAGTGCTCCCCCGATTGGAAATACGCAGTATTTT. The encoded protein is CSAPPIGNTQYF.

The V call is TRBV6-1, the J call TRBJ1-2; 7 nucleotides line up with TRBD1. The trim removed 6 bases at V and 0 bases at J, leaving 7 bases unmatched. Germline CDR1 reads MNHNS; CDR2 reads SASEGT. The CDR3 has 15 residues. Here the CDR3 DNA reads TGTGCCAGCAGACTCGAACAGGGGCCTAACTATGGCTACACCTTC. Protein sequence: CASRLEQGPNYGYTF.

This clonotype was seen a handful of times. The V and J genes are TRBV19 and TRBJ1-2; maybe TRBD1 (5 bases). V was cut by 7 bases and J by 0 bases, with 18 bases left in between. CDR1 is LNHDA, CDR2 SQIVND, per germline (reference sequence). The CDR3 has 16 residues. This CDR3 is CASTVGGGRPNYGYTF. CDR3 sequence (DNA): TGTGCCAGTACCGTCGGTGGGGGAAGACCTAACTATGGCTACACCTTC. The full variable domain, rest sourced from reference TRBV19 and TRBJ1-2, is DGGITQSPKYLFRKEGQNVTLSCEQNLNHDAMYWYRQDPGQGLRLIYYSQIVNDFQKGDIAEGYSVSREKKESFPLTVTSAQKNPTAFYLCASTVGGGRPNYGYTFGSGTRLTVV.

The chain couples TRBV20-1 to TRBJ1-3, with 7 bases that match TRBD1. V was pared by 4 bases and J by 3 bases, with 6 bases of the junction left unmatched. Germline-derived CDR1 and CDR2 are DFQATT and SNEGSKA (reference sequence). The CDR3 extends over 14 amino acids. DNA for the CDR3: TGCAGTGCTATAAGGACAGGTCTTGGAAACACCATATATTTT. Residues: CSAIRTGLGNTIYF.

The rearrangement uses TRBV29-1 and TRBJ1-5, with a possible D match to TRBD1 (5 bases). Trimming took off 6 bases at V and 3 bases at J, with 12 bases between the two ends. Germline CDR1 SQVTM, CDR2 ANQGSEA. This CDR3 region has 13 residues. The chain's CDR3 is CSVAKGDNQPQHF. The CDR3 nucleotides read TGCAGCGTCGCTAAAGGGGACAATCAGCCCCAGCATTTT. The complete variable domain, with remaining parts taken from reference TRBV29-1 and TRBJ1-5, reads SAVISQKPSRDICQRGTSLTIQCQVDSQVTMMFWYRQQPGQSLTLIATANQGSEATYESGFVIDKFPISRPNLTFSTLTVSNMSPEDSSIYLCSVAKGDNQPQHFGDGTRLSIL.

This clonotype was found a few times. The gene calls are TRBV15 and TRBJ2-1; D possibly corresponds to TRBD2 (5 bases). This CDR3 is 13 amino acids long. The germline CDR1 and CDR2 sequences are LNHNV and YYDKDF (reference sequence). Trimming took off 7 bases at V and 12 bases at J, with 19 bases between the two ends. CDR3 residues: CATTKVRDGRQFF. CDR3 nucleotide sequence: TGTGCCACCACCAAGGTCCGCGATGGGAGGCAGTTCTTC.

The V call is TRBV9, the J call TRBJ1-6; D not resolved. Germline-derived CDR1 and CDR2 are SGDLS and YYNGEE. The CDR3 extends over 14 amino acids. V shed 4 bases and J shed 11 bases, with 16 bases lying between them. The CDR3 region has the DNA TGTGCCAGCAGCCCTCAATCCTCGGGGACACCCCTCCACTTT. This gives the protein CASSPQSSGTPLHF.

This clonotype was seen only a few times. The rearrangement joins TRBV2 to TRBJ1-2; TRBD1 matches 7 bases. The trim removed 4 bases at V and 2 bases at J, leaving 4 bases unmatched. The germline V gene has CDR1 SNHLY and CDR2 FYNNEI. The CDR3 is 14 amino acids. Here the CDR3 reads CASSVGTVNYGYTF. In nucleotides, the CDR3 is TGTGCCAGCAGTGTGGGGACAGTCAACTATGGCTACACCTTC.

The V and J genes are TRBV10-3 and TRBJ1-3, with a possible D match to TRBD1 (5 bases). The V end lost 11 bases, the J end lost 3 bases, and 11 bases lay between the germline ends. The CDR3 is 12 residues long. The germline gives CDR1 ENHRY, CDR2 SYGVKD. As DNA, the CDR3 is TGTGCCTCGACAGAAGTTGGAAACACCATATATTTT. Translation gives CASTEVGNTIYF.

The gene calls are TRBV20-1 and TRBJ1-3; 9 nucleotides agree with TRBD1. This CDR3 is 14 amino acids long. Trimming at V came to 6 bases and at J to 11 bases, leaving 14 bases not matched to a gene. Germline CDR1 reads DFQATT; CDR2 reads SNEGSKA (reference sequence). DNA for the CDR3: TGCAGTGCAGGCGGACAGGGGAGGGATCGGGCCATATATTTT. Residues: CSAGGQGRDRAIYF.

A few counts support this clonotype. CDR3 residues: CASSRGQKYSKWDEQYF. The CDR3 region has the DNA TGTGCCAGCAGCCGAGGACAGAAATATTCGAAATGGGACGAGCAGTACTTC. This rearrangement joins TRBV6-1 to TRBJ2-7; TRBD1 might be the D (6 bases). The germline V gene encodes CDR1 MNHNS and CDR2 SASEGT. CDR3 length: 17 amino acids. V gave up 6 bases and J gave up 5 bases, with 26 bases separating them.

The chain carries TRBV28 and TRBJ1-5, with a weak D call TRBD1 (5 bases). The CDR3 runs 13 residues. Trimming stripped 6 bases from V and 4 bases from J, with 10 bases between. Germline V lookup: CDR1 MDHEN, CDR2 SYDVKM. The CDR3 reads CASSGQGNQPQHF. The DNA for the CDR3 is TGTGCCAGCAGCGGGCAGGGAAATCAGCCCCAGCATTTT.

V and J are TRBV27 and TRBJ1-6; 7 bases are a match to TRBD1. The CDR3 extends over 12 amino acids. Germline CDR1 MNHEY, CDR2 SMNVEV (reference sequence). V shed 7 bases, J shed 6 bases, and the junction held 0 bases outside the gene matches. The CDR3 DNA sequence: TGTGCCAGCAACAGGGGTAATTCACCCCTCCACTTT. It translates to CASNRGNSPLHF.

The gene calls are TRBV29-1 and TRBJ1-2; the D is unclear. V was cut by 5 bases and J by 5 bases, with 12 bases left in between. The V gene's germline CDR1 is SQVTM and CDR2 ANQGSEA. The CDR3 length is 12 residues. In DNA form, the CDR3 reads TGCAGCGTTTCAGATCCTAGGTATGGCTACACCTTC. Residues: CSVSDPRYGYTF.

The count of this clonotype is one. As the CDR3 is not closed by the conserved phenylalanine or tryptophan, this likely results from a read error. V gene TRBV7-2 combines with J gene TRBJ1-5; D uncertain. Per the germline V gene, CDR1 is SGHTA and CDR2 is FQGNSA. The CDR3 has 17 amino acids. In DNA, the CDR3 is TGTGCCAGCAGCCCCGTTGGCGGGTCGCTGGGCAACCAGCCCCAGCATCTT. Protein: CASSPVGGSLGNQPQHL.

There are a few counts of this clonotype. The rearrangement links TRBV19 to TRBJ2-7; D gene uncertain. This CDR3 comprises 12 residues. Trimming left V 5 bases short and J 8 bases short, with 13 bases between. Germline V CDR1 and CDR2: LNHDA, SQIVND (reference sequence). The DNA of the CDR3 is TGTGCCAGTAGTCCCGGCAGCGCCAAGCAGTACTTC. Translating gives CASSPGSAKQYF.

This clonotype was observed a handful of times. V gene TRBV20-1 combines with J gene TRBJ1-3, with TRBD1 matching over 11 bases. CDR3 length: 14 amino acids. With V trimmed by 5 bases and J by 1 base, 1 base remained unmatched. Germline CDR1 reads DFQATT; CDR2 reads SNEGSKA (reference sequence). This chain's CDR3 is CSAGDRGSGNTIYF. CDR3 nucleotide sequence: TGCAGTGCTGGGGACAGGGGGTCTGGAAACACCATATATTTT.

This clonotype was detected a few times. V and J are TRBV20-1 and TRBJ1-2; 7 nucleotides align to TRBD1. Germline CDR1 DFQATT, CDR2 SNEGSKA (reference sequence). The CDR3 is 13 amino acids. V lost 3 bases to trimming and J lost 4 bases; unmatched junction nucleotides: 5. The CDR3 nucleotides read TGCAGTGCTAGCGCACAGGGGCGCTATGGCTACACCTTC. Residues: CSASAQGRYGYTF.

The chain couples TRBV18 to TRBJ2-6; 8 nucleotides line up with TRBD1. Trimming cost V 1 base and J 2 bases; bases outside gene matches: 7. The CDR3 has 18 residues. CDR1 is KGHSH, CDR2 LQKENI, per germline. The DNA of the CDR3 is TGTGCCAGCTCACCACTCCATGGACAGGGCGCTGGGGCCAACGTCCTGACTTTC. This sequence encodes CASSPLHGQGAGANVLTF.

The genes are TRBV19 and TRBJ1-1, with D unclear. Trimming took off 1 base at V and 1 base at J, with 10 bases between the two ends. CDR1 is LNHDA, CDR2 SQIVND, per germline (reference sequence). The CDR3 sequence is 15 residues long. For the CDR3, the DNA is TGTGCCAGTAGTATAGGTGGCAGGTGGAACACTGAAGCTTTCTTT. This sequence encodes CASSIGGRWNTEAFF.

This clonotype came up once. The chain is built from TRBV20-1 and TRBJ2-7; 7 nucleotides line up with TRBD1. V was pared by 0 bases and J by 1 base, with 6 bases of the junction left unmatched. CDR1 is DFQATT, CDR2 SNEGSKA, per germline (reference sequence). The CDR3 is made up of 15 amino acids. The CDR3 sequence: CSARDPRQGSYEQYF. The CDR3 bases are TGCAGTGCTAGAGATCCGAGACAGGGATCCTACGAGCAGTACTTC.

The chain uses TRBV7-2 and TRBJ2-1, with D uncertain. The CDR3 has 13 amino acids. Germline V gene data show CDR1 as SGHTA and CDR2 as FQGNSA. Trimming removed 4 bases at V and 2 bases at J, with 6 bases between. CDR3 DNA sequence: TGTGCCAGCAGCTCTAGGACCTACAATGAGCAGTTCTTC. It translates to CASSSRTYNEQFF.

The chain joins TRBV20-1 to TRBJ2-7; 7 nucleotides agree with TRBD2. The J segment lost 3 bases and the V segment lost 3 bases, leaving 8 bases of the junction unmatched. There are 14 residues in the CDR3. Per the germline V gene, CDR1 is DFQATT and CDR2 is SNEGSKA (reference sequence). CDR3 DNA: TGCAGTGCTAGGGCGGGAGAAGGGGTCTACGAGCAGTACTTC. Amino acid sequence: CSARAGEGVYEQYF.

The rearrangement uses TRBV20-1 and TRBJ2-7; no definite D call. The germline V gene encodes CDR1 DFQATT and CDR2 SNEGSKA (reference sequence). Trimming cost V 6 bases and J 2 bases, with 14 bases left between them. CDR3 length: 13 amino acids. In DNA, the CDR3 is TGCAGTGCGCGCCCGACACTACCCTACGAGCAGTACTTC. Its translation is CSARPTLPYEQYF.

With regard to this clonotype: An end of the junction does not agree with germline; a read error may underlie this. The gene calls are TRBV20-1 and TRBJ2-3, with TRBD1 matching 9 bases. CDR1 is DFQATT, CDR2 SNEGSKA, per germline (reference sequence). This CDR3 has 14 amino acids. The CDR3 sequence is CSALADRGTDMQYF. The CDR3 DNA reads TGCAGTGCGCTCGCGGACAGGGGTACAGATATGCAGTATTTT.

The chain uses TRBV5-1 and TRBJ2-5; 16 bases are shared with TRBD2. The length of the CDR3 is 15 residues. Germline values: CDR1 SGHRS, CDR2 YFSETQ. J lost 11 bases, V lost 4 bases, and 8 bases had no gene match. CDR3 sequence: CASSTTGTSGGEQYF. The CDR3 DNA reads TGCGCCAGCAGCACAACCGGGACTAGCGGGGGGGAACAGTACTTC. Filled out from reference TRBV5-1 and TRBJ2-5, the complete variable domain reads KAGVTQTPRYLIKTRGQQVTLSCSPISGHRSVSWYQQTPGQGLQFLFEYFSETQRNKGNFPGRFSGRQFSNSRSEMNVSTLELGDSALYLCASSTTGTSGGEQYFGPGTRLLVL.

This clonotype was seen only a few times. V and J are TRBV11-1 and TRBJ1-6; TRBD1 might be the D (6 bases). CDR1 SGHAT and CDR2 FQDESV come from the germline V gene (reference sequence). This CDR3 has 13 amino acids. V was shortened by 1 base and J by 10 bases, with 8 bases between the two germline ends. CDR3 amino acids: CASSLEGGSPLHF. In nucleotides, the CDR3 is TGTGCCAGCAGCTTAGAGGGGGGGTCACCCCTCCACTTT.

This chain joins TRBV2 and TRBJ2-3; D is undetermined. There are 13 residues in the CDR3. Germline assignment: CDR1 SNHLY and CDR2 FYNNEI. The V and J ends lost 9 bases and 0 bases respectively, with 10 bases between them. Here the CDR3 reads CARSGGSTDTQYF. CDR3 nucleotide sequence: TGTGCCAGATCGGGCGGTAGCACAGATACGCAGTATTTT.

The chain employs TRBV6-1 and TRBJ2-7; a possible D gene is TRBD1 (6 bases). CDR1 and CDR2 from the germline V gene are MNHNS and SASEGT. This CDR3 region has 14 residues. V lost 3 bases to trimming and J lost 3 bases, with 12 bases between them. The CDR3 is CASSEAGQLYEQYF. The CDR3 DNA reads as TGTGCCAGCAGTGAGGCCGGACAGCTCTACGAGCAGTACTTC.

The V and J genes are TRBV4-3 and TRBJ1-5; 10 bases are a match to TRBD1. CDR1 is LGHNA, CDR2 YSLEER, per germline. V lost 0 bases and J lost 6; bases outside the gene matches: 2. The CDR3 length is 15 residues. The CDR3 coding sequence is TGCGCCAGCAGCCAAGATCGGACAGGGGGTCAGCCCCAGCATTTT. This sequence encodes CASSQDRTGGQPQHF.